The 11 T cell receptor beta chains below all came from one sample that was sequenced in a study of T cells in Graves' hyperthyroidism and ophthalmopathy. What was amplified from RNA transcripts were TCR beta CDR3 regions. HTBI primers drove first-round RT-PCR of the TCR CDR3. Using its own MiXCR run on the multiplex PCR reads, TCRdb lists one record per CDR3 protein. This sample has some 600,000 distinct CDR3 sequences, with roughly 50% found just once. Sequenced material: peripheral blood or thyroid tissue (not recorded which). All receptors come from a woman in her late teens or twenties with Graves' hyperthyroidism.

As to this clonotype: Compared with germline, one end of the junction differs, possibly owing to a read error. The chain couples TRBV15 to TRBJ1-5, with D possibly matching TRBD1 (5 bases). The V gene's germline CDR1 is LNHNV and CDR2 YYDKDF (reference sequence). The CDR3 length is 12 residues. The DNA for the CDR3 is TGTGCTACCAGCAGAGATGGGGACCAGCGGCATTTT. It specifies CATSRDGDQRHF.

The chain employs TRBV20-1 and TRBJ1-2; maybe TRBD1 (5 bases). Germline V lookup: CDR1 DFQATT, CDR2 SNEGSKA (reference sequence). The V and J ends lost 5 bases and 3 bases respectively, with 7 bases between them. The CDR3 is 11 amino acids. CDR3 DNA sequence: TGCAGTGCTTCCAGGGACTATGGCTACACCTTC. It encodes CSASRDYGYTF.

The chain joins TRBV19 to TRBJ1-1; D ambiguous. The CDR3 is 15 amino acids. Per germline, CDR1 LNHDA and CDR2 SQIVND (reference sequence). V lost 5 bases, J lost 0 bases, and 13 bases lay in between. The CDR3 loop reads CASSPLAGMNTEAFF. CDR3 in DNA: TGTGCCAGTAGTCCCCTGGCGGGCATGAACACTGAAGCTTTCTTT.

The J gene is TRBJ1-2, the V gene TRBV7-6, with D uncertain. The ends were cut back, 6 bases at V and 7 bases at J, with 18 bases in the middle. This CDR3 is built from 14 residues. Looked up from germline, CDR1 is SGHVS and CDR2 is FNYEAQ. The CDR3 DNA follows: TGTGCCAGCAGACCCGATGGATCCAAACTTGGCTACACCTTC. Translated: CASRPDGSKLGYTF. The entire variable domain, with the rest obtained from reference TRBV7-6 and TRBJ1-2, is as follows: GAGVSQSPRYKVTKRGQDVALRCDPISGHVSLYWYRQALGQGPEFLTYFNYEAQQDKSGLPNDRFSAERPEGSISTLTIQRTEQRDSAMYRCASRPDGSKLGYTFGSGTRLTVV.

The chain has TRBV25-1 and TRBJ1-1, with 7 bases aligning to TRBD1. The CDR3 covers 18 residues. The trim removed 6 bases at V and 0 bases at J, leaving 16 bases unmatched. The germline gives CDR1 MGHDK, CDR2 SYGVNS. DNA of the CDR3: TGTGCCAGCAGCTTTCACCCCGGGATCAGGGGGATGAACACTGAAGCTTTCTTT. Residues: CASSFHPGIRGMNTEAFF.

The chain couples TRBV7-2 to TRBJ2-7, with no clear D. The CDR3 covers 15 residues. Trimming stripped 4 bases from V and 6 bases from J, with 19 bases between. Germline V gene data show CDR1 as SGHTA and CDR2 as FQGNSA. The DNA of the CDR3 is TGTGCCAGCAGCTCCCCCGAAGTACTGGATGCCGAGCAGTACTTC. This encodes CASSSPEVLDAEQYF.

V is TRBV7-9 and J is TRBJ1-1; D gene unclear. The CDR3 is 14 amino acids. The germline V gene encodes CDR1 SEHNR and CDR2 FQNEAQ (reference sequence). Trimming left V 6 bases short and J 6 bases short, with 17 bases between. In DNA form, the CDR3 reads TGTGCCAGCAGTTCGCCGTGGCTTGACGCTGAAGCTTTCTTT. Translation: CASSSPWLDAEAFF.

This clonotype was detected many times. The CDR3 loop is CASSLTGVQGYTF. CDR3 DNA: TGCGCCAGCAGCTTAACAGGGGTCCAGGGCTACACCTTC. This chain uses TRBV5-1 with TRBJ1-2; TRBD1 agrees at 7 bases. The CDR3 sequence is 13 residues long. Germline V lookup: CDR1 SGHRS, CDR2 YFSETQ. V was clipped by 2 bases and J by 8 bases; unmatched bases: 6.

Written as DNA, the CDR3 is TGCAGCGTTGAAGACGGGACAGGTGGGGAAAAACTGTTTTTT. The encoded protein is CSVEDGTGGEKLFF. This rearrangement joins TRBV29-1 to TRBJ1-4; TRBD1 aligns across 8 bases. Germline V CDR1 and CDR2: SQVTM, ANQGSEA. J gave up 8 bases and V 0 bases, and 5 bases lay outside the gene matches. CDR3 length equals 14 residues. Variable domain in full (rest from reference TRBV29-1 and TRBJ1-4): SAVISQKPSRDICQRGTSLTIQCQVDSQVTMMFWYRQQPGQSLTLIATANQGSEATYESGFVIDKFPISRPNLTFSTLTVSNMSPEDSSIYLCSVEDGTGGEKLFFGSGTQLSVL.

This clonotype has more than one count but fewer than ten. The CDR3 sequence is CASSRRGAQYF. DNA for the CDR3: TGTGCCAGCAGCCGCAGGGGAGCCCAGTACTTC. V and J are TRBV7-9 and TRBJ2-5, with D possibly being TRBD1 (6 bases). Trimming cost V 5 bases and J 9 bases, with 10 bases left between them. CDR3 length: 11 residues. Germline V gene data show CDR1 as SEHNR and CDR2 as FQNEAQ (reference sequence).

The chain carries TRBV7-2 and TRBJ1-2, with TRBD1 as a possible D gene (6 bases). CDR3 size: 14 residues. Trimming shortened V by 3 bases and J by 5 bases, and 13 bases separated the two germline ends. Per germline, CDR1 SGHTA and CDR2 FQGNSA. This CDR3 is CASSLEGEGYGYTF. CDR3 DNA sequence: TGTGCCAGCAGCTTGGAGGGGGAAGGTTATGGCTACACCTTC. The whole variable domain, remainder taken from reference TRBV7-2 and TRBJ1-2, is GAGVSQSPSNKVTEKGKDVELRCDPISGHTALYWYRQSLGQGLEFLIYFQGNSAPDKSGLPSDRFSAERTGGSVSTLTIQRTQQEDSAVYLCASSLEGEGYGYTFGSGTRLTVV.